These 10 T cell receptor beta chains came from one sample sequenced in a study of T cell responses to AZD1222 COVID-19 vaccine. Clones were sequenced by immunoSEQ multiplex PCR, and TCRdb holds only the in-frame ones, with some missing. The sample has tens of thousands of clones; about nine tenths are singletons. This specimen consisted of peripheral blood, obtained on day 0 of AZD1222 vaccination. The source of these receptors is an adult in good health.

CDR3 region: CASSGTASTDTQYF. CDR3 in DNA: TGCGCCAGCAGCGGGACAGCTAGCACAGATACGCAGTATTTT. The rearrangement uses TRBV4-1 and TRBJ2-3; TRBD1 aligns across 7 bases. CDR1 and CDR2 from the germline V gene are MGHRA and YSYEKL. Trimming at V came to 5 bases and at J to 0 bases, leaving 2 bases not matched to a gene. The CDR3 consists of 14 residues.

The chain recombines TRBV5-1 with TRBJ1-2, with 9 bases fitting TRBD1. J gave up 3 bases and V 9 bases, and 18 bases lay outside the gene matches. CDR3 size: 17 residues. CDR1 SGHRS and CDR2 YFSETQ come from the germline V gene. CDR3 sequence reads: CATTREPGQGSDYGYTF. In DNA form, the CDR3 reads TGCGCCACCACTAGGGAGCCGGGACAGGGCTCGGACTATGGCTACACCTTC.

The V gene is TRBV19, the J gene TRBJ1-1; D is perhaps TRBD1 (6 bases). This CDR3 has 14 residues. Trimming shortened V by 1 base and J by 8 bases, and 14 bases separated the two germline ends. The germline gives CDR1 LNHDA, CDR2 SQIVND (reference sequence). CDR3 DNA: TGTGCCAGTAGTATAGTCGTGTCACAGGGAGAAGCTTTCTTT. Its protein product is CASSIVVSQGEAFF.

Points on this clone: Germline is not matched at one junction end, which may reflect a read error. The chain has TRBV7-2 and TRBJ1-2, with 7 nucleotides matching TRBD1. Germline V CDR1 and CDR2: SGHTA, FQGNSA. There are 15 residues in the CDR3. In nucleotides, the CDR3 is TGTGCCAGCAGCCCCCGTGTCAGGGGGAACTTTGGCTACACCTTC. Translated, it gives CASSPRVRGNFGYTF.

The CDR3 reads CASSPDRANSPLHF. DNA of the CDR3: TGTGCCAGTAGTCCAGACAGGGCAAATTCACCCCTCCACTTT. V and J are TRBV19 and TRBJ1-6; 7 bases line up with TRBD1. The CDR3 is 14 amino acids. Germline V gives CDR1 LNHDA, CDR2 SQIVND (reference sequence). J was trimmed by 7 bases and V by 5 bases; bases with no gene match: 5.

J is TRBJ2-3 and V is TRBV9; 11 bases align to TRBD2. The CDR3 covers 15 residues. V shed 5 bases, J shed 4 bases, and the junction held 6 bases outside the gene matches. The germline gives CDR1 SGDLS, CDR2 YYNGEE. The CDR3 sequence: CASSFGLAGPDTQYF. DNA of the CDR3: TGTGCCAGCAGTTTTGGACTAGCGGGCCCAGATACGCAGTATTTT.

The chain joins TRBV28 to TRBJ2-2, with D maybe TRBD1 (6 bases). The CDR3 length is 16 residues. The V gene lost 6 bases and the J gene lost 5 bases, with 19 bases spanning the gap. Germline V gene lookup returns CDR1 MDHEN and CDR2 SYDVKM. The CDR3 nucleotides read TGTGCCAGCAGCCCGCGTGGACAGACTTTAACCGGGGAGCTGTTTTTT. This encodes CASSPRGQTLTGELFF.

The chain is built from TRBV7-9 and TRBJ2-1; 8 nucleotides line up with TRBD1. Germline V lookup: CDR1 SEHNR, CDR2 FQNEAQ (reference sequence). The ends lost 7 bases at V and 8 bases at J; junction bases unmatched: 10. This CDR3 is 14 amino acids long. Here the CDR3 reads CASTLQGARDEQFF. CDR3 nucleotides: TGTGCCAGCACCCTTCAGGGGGCGCGGGATGAGCAGTTCTTC.

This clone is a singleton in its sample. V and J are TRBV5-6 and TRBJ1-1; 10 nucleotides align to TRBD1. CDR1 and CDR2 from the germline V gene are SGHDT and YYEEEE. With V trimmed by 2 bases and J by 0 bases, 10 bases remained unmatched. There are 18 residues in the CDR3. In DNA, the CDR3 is TGTGCCAGCAGCTTAGAGGGACAGGGGATAAGGATGAACACTGAAGCTTTCTTT. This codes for CASSLEGQGIRMNTEAFF.

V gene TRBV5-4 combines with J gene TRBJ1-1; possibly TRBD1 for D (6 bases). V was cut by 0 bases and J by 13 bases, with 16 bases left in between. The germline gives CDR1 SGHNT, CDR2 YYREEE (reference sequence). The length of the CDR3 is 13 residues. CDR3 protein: CASSLGPGQKVFF. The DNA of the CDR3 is TGTGCCAGCAGCTTGGGACCGGGACAAAAGGTTTTCTTT. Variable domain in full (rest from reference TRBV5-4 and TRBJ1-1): ETGVTQSPTHLIKTRGQQVTLRCSSQSGHNTVSWYQQALGQGPQFIFQYYREEENGRGNFPPRFSGLQFPNYSSELNVNALELDDSALYLCASSLGPGQKVFFGQGTRLTVV.